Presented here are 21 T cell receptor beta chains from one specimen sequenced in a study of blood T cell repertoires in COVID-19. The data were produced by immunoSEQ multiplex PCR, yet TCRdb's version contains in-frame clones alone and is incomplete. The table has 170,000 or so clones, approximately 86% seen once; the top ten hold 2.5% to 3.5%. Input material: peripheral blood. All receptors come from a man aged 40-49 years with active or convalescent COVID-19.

The CDR3 sequence is CASGLKRGAGFANTGELFF. CDR3 nucleotide sequence: TGTGCTAGTGGTTTGAAGAGGGGAGCGGGGTTCGCGAACACCGGGGAGCTGTTTTTT. This chain links TRBV12-5 with TRBJ2-2; 7 bases align to TRBD2. This CDR3 has 19 residues. V shed 2 bases, J shed 0 bases, and the junction held 12 bases outside the gene matches. The germline CDR1 and CDR2 sequences are LGHNT and FRNRAP.

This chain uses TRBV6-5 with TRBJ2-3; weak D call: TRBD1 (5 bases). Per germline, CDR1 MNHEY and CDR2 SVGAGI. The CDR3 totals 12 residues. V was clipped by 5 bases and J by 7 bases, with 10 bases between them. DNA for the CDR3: TGTGCCAGCAGTCAGGGTGGGAATACGCAGTATTTT. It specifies CASSQGGNTQYF.

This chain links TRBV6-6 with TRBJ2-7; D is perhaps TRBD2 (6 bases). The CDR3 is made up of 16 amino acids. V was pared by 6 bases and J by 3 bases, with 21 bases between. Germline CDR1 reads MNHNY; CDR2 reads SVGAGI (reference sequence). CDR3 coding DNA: TGTGCCAGCAGCCCTAAGGTCGGAGCGGGTAGCTACGAGCAGTACTTC. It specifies CASSPKVGAGSYEQYF.

The DNA of the CDR3 is TGTGCCAGCAGCGTAGATTGGGGGGCCTACAATGAGCAGTTCTTC. It codes for CASSVDWGAYNEQFF. V usage is TRBV9 and J usage is TRBJ2-1; D perhaps matches TRBD2 (6 bases). Germline lookup yields CDR1 SGDLS and CDR2 YYNGEE. V was clipped by 0 bases and J by 2 bases, with 9 bases between them. This CDR3 comprises 15 residues.

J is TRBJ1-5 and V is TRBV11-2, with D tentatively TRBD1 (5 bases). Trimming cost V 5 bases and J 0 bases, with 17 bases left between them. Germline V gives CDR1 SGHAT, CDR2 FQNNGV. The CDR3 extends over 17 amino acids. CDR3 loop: CASSQTEGRRSNQPQHF. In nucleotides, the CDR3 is TGTGCCAGCAGCCAGACGGAGGGGAGGCGTAGCAATCAGCCCCAGCATTTT.

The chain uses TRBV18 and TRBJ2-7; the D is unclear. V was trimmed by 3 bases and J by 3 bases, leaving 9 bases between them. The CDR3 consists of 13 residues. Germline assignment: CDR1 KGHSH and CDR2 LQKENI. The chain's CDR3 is CASSPPVGYEQYF. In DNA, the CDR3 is TGTGCCAGCTCACCTCCAGTTGGCTACGAGCAGTACTTC.

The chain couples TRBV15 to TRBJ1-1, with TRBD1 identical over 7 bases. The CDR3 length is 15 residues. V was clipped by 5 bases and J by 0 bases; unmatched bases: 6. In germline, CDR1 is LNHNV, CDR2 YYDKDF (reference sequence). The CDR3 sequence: CATSSDRAMNTEAFF. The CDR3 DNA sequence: TGTGCCACCAGCTCAGACAGGGCGATGAACACTGAAGCTTTCTTT. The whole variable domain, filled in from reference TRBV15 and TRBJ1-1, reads DAMVIQNPRYQVTQFGKPVTLSCSQTLNHNVMYWYQQKSSQAPKLLFHYYDKDFNNEADTPDNFQSRRPNTSFCFLDIRSPGLGDTAMYLCATSSDRAMNTEAFFGQGTRLTVV.

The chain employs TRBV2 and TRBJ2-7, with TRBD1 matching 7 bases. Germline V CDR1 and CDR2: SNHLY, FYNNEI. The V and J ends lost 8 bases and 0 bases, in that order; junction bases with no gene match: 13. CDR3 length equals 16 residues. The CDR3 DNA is TGTGCCAGCGGGCCCCCGACAGGGAAAAGCTCCTACGAGCAGTACTTC. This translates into CASGPPTGKSSYEQYF.

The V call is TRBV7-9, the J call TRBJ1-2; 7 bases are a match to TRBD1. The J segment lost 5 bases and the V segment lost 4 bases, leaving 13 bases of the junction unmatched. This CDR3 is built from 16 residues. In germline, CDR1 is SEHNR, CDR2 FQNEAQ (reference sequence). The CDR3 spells CASSSNRPPGQYGYTF. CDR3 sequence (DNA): TGTGCCAGCAGCTCAAACCGACCCCCGGGACAGTATGGCTACACCTTC. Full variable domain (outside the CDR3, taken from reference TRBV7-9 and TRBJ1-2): DTGVSQNPRHKITKRGQNVTFRCDPISEHNRLYWYRQTLGQGPEFLTYFQNEAQLEKSRLLSDRFSAERPKGSFSTLEIQRTEQGDSAMYLCASSSNRPPGQYGYTFGSGTRLTVV.

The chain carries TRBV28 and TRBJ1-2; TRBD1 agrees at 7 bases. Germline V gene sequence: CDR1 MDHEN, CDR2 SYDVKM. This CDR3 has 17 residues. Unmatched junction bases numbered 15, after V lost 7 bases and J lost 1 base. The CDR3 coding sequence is TGTGCCAGCACCTCCGGAGGGGGCGGGGGGGGTAACTATGGCTACACCTTC. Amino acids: CASTSGGGGGGNYGYTF.

CDR3 in DNA: TGTGCCAGCAGCCCAAGCGTGGGTAATGAAAAACTGTTTTTT. It yields the protein CASSPSVGNEKLFF. The chain uses TRBV7-2 and TRBJ1-4; D unresolved. Deletions cut 5 bases from V and 4 bases from J, with 11 bases between. CDR1 SGHTA and CDR2 FQGNSA come from the germline V gene. The CDR3 is made up of 14 amino acids.

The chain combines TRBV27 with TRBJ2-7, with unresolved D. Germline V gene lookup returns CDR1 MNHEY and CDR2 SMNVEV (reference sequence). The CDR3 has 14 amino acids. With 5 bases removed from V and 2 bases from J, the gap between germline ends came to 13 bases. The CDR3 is CASSATPRPYEQYF. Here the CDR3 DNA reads TGTGCCAGCAGTGCCACCCCGAGGCCCTACGAGCAGTACTTC.

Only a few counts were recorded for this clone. CDR3 residues: CASSYPGGPSTEAFF. The CDR3 nucleotides are TGTGCCAGCAGTTATCCAGGGGGCCCGAGTACTGAAGCTTTCTTT. The chain links TRBV6-6 to TRBJ1-1; 8 bases are shared with TRBD1. The ends lost 3 bases at V and 5 bases at J; junction bases unmatched: 8. This CDR3 has 15 amino acids. The germline CDR1 and CDR2 sequences are MNHNY and SVGAGI (reference sequence).

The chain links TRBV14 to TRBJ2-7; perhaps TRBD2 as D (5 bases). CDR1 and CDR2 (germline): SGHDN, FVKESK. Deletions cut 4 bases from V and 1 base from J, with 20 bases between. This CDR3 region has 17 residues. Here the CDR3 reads CASSPIRRGLRSYEQYF. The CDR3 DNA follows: TGTGCCAGCAGCCCCATAAGACGGGGTTTGAGATCCTACGAGCAGTACTTC.

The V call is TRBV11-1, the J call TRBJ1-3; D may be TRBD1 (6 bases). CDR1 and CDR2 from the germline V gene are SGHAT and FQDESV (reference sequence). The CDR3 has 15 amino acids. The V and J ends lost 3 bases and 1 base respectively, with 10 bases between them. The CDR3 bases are TGTGCCAGCAGCTTTGGGGGCACGTCTGGAAACACCATATATTTT. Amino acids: CASSFGGTSGNTIYF.

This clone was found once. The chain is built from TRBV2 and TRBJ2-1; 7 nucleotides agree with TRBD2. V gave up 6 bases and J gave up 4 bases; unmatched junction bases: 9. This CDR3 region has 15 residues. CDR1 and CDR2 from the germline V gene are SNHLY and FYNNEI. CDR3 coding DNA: TGTGCCAGCAGGACTGCCAGGGAGGGGTACAATGAGCAGTTCTTC. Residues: CASRTAREGYNEQFF.

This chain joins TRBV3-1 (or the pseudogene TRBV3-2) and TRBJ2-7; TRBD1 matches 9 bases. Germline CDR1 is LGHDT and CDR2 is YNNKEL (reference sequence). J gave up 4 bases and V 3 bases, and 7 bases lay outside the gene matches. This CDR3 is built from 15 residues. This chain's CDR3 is CASSHGDRVGYEQYF. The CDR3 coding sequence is TGTGCCAGCAGCCACGGGGACAGGGTCGGGTACGAGCAGTACTTC.

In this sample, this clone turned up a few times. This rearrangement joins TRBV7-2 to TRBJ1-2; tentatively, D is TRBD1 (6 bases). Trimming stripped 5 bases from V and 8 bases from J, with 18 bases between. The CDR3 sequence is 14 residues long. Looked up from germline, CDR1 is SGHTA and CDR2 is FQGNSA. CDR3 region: CASSLLGDTGGYTF. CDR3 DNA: TGTGCCAGCAGCCTTCTTGGGGACACGGGGGGCTACACCTTC.

The DNA for the CDR3 is TGTGCCAGCAGCGAGTACGACAGGGGAATAATTGTTAGCAATCAGCCCCAGCATTTT. Translating it yields CASSEYDRGIIVSNQPQHF. The chain combines TRBV7-8 with TRBJ1-5, with 8 bases aligning to TRBD1. V was clipped by 5 bases and J by 0 bases; unmatched bases: 15. This CDR3 is built from 19 residues. CDR1 is SGHVS and CDR2 is FQNEAQ in the germline V gene.

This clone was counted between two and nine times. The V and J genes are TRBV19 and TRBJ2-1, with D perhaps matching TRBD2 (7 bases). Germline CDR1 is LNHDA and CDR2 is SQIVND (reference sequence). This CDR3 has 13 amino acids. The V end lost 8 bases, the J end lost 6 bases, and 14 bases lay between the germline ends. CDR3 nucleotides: TGTGCCAGTGAGTGGGGGGGGCCCAATGAGCAGTTCTTC. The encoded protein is CASEWGGPNEQFF.

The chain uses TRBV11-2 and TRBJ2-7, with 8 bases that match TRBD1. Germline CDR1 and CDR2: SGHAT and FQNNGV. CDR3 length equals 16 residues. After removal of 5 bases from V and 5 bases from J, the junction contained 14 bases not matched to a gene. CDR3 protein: CASSILGQGRKDEQYF. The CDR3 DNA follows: TGTGCCAGCAGCATACTCGGACAGGGAAGGAAGGACGAGCAGTACTTC.